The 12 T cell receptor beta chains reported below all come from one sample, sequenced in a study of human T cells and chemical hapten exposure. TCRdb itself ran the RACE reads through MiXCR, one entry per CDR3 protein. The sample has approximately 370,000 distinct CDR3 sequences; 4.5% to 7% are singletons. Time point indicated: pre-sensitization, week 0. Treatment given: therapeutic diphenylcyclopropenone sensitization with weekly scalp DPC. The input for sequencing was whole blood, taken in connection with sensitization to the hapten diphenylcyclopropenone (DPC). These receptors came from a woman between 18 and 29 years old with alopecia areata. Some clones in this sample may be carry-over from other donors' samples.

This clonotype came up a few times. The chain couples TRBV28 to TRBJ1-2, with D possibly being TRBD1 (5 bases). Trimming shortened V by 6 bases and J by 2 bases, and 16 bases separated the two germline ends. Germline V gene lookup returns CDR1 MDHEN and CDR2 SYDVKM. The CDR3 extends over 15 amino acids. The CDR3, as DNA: TGTGCCAGCAGCCCCGCCTCCCAGGGAAACTATGGCTACACCTTC. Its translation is CASSPASQGNYGYTF.

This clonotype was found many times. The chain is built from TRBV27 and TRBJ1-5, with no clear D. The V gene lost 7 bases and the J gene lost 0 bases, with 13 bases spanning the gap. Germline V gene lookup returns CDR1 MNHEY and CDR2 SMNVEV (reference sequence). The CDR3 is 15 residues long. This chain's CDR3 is CASTPAGYSNQPQHF. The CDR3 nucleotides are TGTGCCAGCACCCCTGCCGGATATAGCAATCAGCCCCAGCATTTT.

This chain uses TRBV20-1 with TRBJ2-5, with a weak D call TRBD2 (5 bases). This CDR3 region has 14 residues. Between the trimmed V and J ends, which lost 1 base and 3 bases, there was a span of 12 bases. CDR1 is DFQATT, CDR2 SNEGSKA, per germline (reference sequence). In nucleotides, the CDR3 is TGCAGTGCTAGAGGTGCCGGGATTAAAGAGACCCAGTACTTC. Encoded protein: CSARGAGIKETQYF.

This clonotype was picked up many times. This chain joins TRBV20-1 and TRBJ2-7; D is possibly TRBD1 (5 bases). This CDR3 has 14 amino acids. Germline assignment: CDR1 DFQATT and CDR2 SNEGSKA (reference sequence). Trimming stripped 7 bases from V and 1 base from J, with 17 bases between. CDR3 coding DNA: TGCAGTGGGATTAGACAGCTAAATTCCTACGAGCAGTACTTC. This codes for CSGIRQLNSYEQYF.

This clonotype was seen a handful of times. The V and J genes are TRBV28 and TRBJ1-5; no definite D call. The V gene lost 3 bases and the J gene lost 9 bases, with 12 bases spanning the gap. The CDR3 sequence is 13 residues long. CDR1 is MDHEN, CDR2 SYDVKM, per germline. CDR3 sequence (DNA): TGTGCCAGCAGTTTTGCAGGTCCGGGGCCCCAGCATTTT. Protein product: CASSFAGPGPQHF.

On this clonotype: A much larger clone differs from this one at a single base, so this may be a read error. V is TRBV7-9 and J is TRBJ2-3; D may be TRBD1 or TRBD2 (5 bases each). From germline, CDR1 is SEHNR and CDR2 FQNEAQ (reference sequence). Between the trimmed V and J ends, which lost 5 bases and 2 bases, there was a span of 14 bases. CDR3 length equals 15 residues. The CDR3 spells CASSPGRGHTDTQYF. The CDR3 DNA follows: TGTGCCAGCAGCCCGGGACGGGGCCACACAGATACGCAGTATTTT.

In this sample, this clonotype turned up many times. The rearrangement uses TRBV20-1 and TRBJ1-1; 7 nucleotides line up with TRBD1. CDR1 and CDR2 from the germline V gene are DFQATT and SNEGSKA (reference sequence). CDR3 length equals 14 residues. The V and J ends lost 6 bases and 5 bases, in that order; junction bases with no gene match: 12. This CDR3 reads CSAPLNRQGTEAFF. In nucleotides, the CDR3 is TGCAGTGCCCCCCTCAATAGACAGGGTACTGAAGCTTTCTTT.

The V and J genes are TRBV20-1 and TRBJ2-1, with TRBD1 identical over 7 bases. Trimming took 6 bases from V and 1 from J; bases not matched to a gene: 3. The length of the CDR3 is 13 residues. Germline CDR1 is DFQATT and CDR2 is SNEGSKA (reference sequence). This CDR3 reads CSALTGSYNEQFF. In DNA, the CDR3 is TGCAGTGCCTTGACAGGGTCCTACAATGAGCAGTTCTTC.

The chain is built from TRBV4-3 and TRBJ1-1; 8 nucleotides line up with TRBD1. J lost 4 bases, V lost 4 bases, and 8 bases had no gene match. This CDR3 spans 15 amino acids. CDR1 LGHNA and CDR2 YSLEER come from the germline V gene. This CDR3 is CASSRGDRYGTEAFF. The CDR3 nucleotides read TGCGCCAGCAGCCGTGGGGACAGGTACGGCACTGAAGCTTTCTTT.

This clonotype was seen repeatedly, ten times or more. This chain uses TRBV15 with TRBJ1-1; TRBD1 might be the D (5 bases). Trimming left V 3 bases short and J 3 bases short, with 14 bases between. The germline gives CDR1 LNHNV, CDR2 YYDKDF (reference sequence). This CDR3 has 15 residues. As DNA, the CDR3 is TGTGCCACCAGCAGCGACAAGCCACAGGACACTGAAGCTTTCTTT. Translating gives CATSSDKPQDTEAFF.

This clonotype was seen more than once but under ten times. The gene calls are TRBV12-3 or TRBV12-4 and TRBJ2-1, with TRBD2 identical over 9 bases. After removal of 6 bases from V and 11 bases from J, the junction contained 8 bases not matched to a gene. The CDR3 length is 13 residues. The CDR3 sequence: CASSGGLAPQQFF. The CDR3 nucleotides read TGTGCCAGCAGCGGGGGACTAGCCCCCCAGCAGTTCTTC.

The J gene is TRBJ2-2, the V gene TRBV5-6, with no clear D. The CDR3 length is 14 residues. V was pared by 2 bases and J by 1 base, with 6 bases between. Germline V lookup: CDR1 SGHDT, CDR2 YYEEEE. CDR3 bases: TGTGCCAGCAGCTTTACATTGAACACCGGGGAGCTGTTTTTT. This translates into CASSFTLNTGELFF.